One sample yielded the 22 T cell receptor beta chains listed below, sequenced in a study of blood T cell repertoires in COVID-19. Using immunoSEQ multiplex PCR, the repertoire was profiled, and TCRdb retains in-frame clones only, with some absent. The table shows 95,000 to 150,000 clones, with roughly 74% occurring only once. The sequenced material came from peripheral blood. Receptors were obtained from a man at least 80 years old with COVID-19, enrolled during active disease.

The V and J genes are TRBV6-2 or TRBV6-3 and TRBJ1-4, with a tentative D call TRBD1 (6 bases). V lost 6 bases to trimming and J lost 8 bases, with 22 bases between them. Germline values: CDR1 MNHEY, CDR2 SVGEGT. There are 16 residues in the CDR3. DNA of the CDR3: TGTGCCAGCAGCCGCAAGGGGGGGCAAACATTAGAAAAACTGTTTTTT. Translating gives CASSRKGGQTLEKLFF.

This clone has just a few counts. This chain links TRBV6-1 with TRBJ1-6, with D possibly matching TRBD1 (5 bases). V lost 2 bases and J 6 bases, leaving 8 bases between the germline ends. This CDR3 is built from 14 residues. Looked up from germline, CDR1 is MNHNS and CDR2 is SASEGT. The CDR3 DNA is TGTGCCAGCAGTGAACAGACAGTTAATTCACCCCTCCACTTT. Its protein is CASSEQTVNSPLHF.

This clone was counted between two and nine times. This chain links TRBV4-1 with TRBJ1-5; D ambiguous. Trimming removed 0 bases from V and 4 bases from J, with 4 bases in between. Looked up from germline, CDR1 is MGHRA and CDR2 is YSYEKL. The CDR3 spans 13 residues. The CDR3 sequence: CASSQDINQPQHF. The CDR3 region has the DNA TGCGCCAGCAGCCAAGATATTAATCAGCCCCAGCATTTT.

This clone was found a few times. This chain links TRBV11-1 with TRBJ1-2; 8 positions agree with TRBD1. V dropped 1 base and J dropped 7; count of bases not matched to a gene: 11. Germline CDR1 reads SGHAT; CDR2 reads FQDESV (reference sequence). This CDR3 comprises 16 residues. The CDR3 reads CASSLGPAQGALGYTF. The CDR3 DNA reads as TGTGCCAGCAGCTTAGGCCCTGCGCAGGGGGCGCTTGGCTACACCTTC.

The chain is built from TRBV6-6 and TRBJ2-7; D perhaps matches TRBD1 (7 bases). This CDR3 has 13 residues. With 5 bases removed from V and 3 bases from J, the gap between germline ends came to 11 bases. CDR1 is MNHNY, CDR2 SVGAGI, per germline (reference sequence). CDR3 amino acids: CASSRQGLYEQYF. CDR3 nucleotide sequence: TGTGCCAGCAGTCGACAGGGACTCTACGAGCAGTACTTC.

The table lists this clone with a few counts. The V and J genes are TRBV7-9 and TRBJ2-5; the match to TRBD1 covers 7 bases. The CDR3 is 13 amino acids. Germline V lookup: CDR1 SEHNR, CDR2 FQNEAQ (reference sequence). With V trimmed by 5 bases and J by 7 bases, 7 bases remained unmatched. CDR3 residues: CASSPRTGVTQYF. DNA for the CDR3: TGTGCCAGCAGCCCCAGGACAGGAGTGACCCAGTACTTC.

This chain joins TRBV5-1 and TRBJ2-1; 11 bases map to TRBD2. The CDR3 contains 16 residues. V was clipped by 3 bases and J by 4 bases; unmatched bases: 6. Germline V gene lookup returns CDR1 SGHRS and CDR2 YFSETQ. CDR3 sequence (DNA): TGCGCCAGCAGCTCACTAGCGGGAGCATATTACAATGAGCAGTTCTTC. This codes for CASSSLAGAYYNEQFF. Filled out from reference TRBV5-1 and TRBJ2-1, the complete variable domain reads KAGVTQTPRYLIKTRGQQVTLSCSPISGHRSVSWYQQTPGQGLQFLFEYFSETQRNKGNFPGRFSGRQFSNSRSEMNVSTLELGDSALYLCASSSLAGAYYNEQFFGPGTRLTVL.

This chain connects TRBV19 to TRBJ1-4; 7 bases line up with TRBD1. The V gene's germline CDR1 is LNHDA and CDR2 SQIVND (reference sequence). This CDR3 has 14 amino acids. V shed 6 bases and J 8 bases; nucleotides not matched to a gene: 9. The CDR3 region is CASRPDREGEKLFF. The DNA for the CDR3 is TGTGCCAGTAGACCAGACAGGGAAGGAGAAAAACTGTTTTTT.

The chain carries TRBV7-3 and TRBJ2-7; TRBD2 matches at 7 bases. Germline CDR1 reads SGHTA; CDR2 reads FQGTGA. CDR3 size: 14 residues. Trimming cost V 2 bases and J 7 bases; bases outside gene matches: 8. The CDR3 DNA sequence: TGTGCCAGCAGCTTAGGCGGGAGTGAGAAAGAGCAGTACTTC. It yields the protein CASSLGGSEKEQYF.

CDR3 DNA sequence: TGTGCTAGTGGTTTGGGGACAGGGTCAGATACGCAGTATTTT. Its protein product is CASGLGTGSDTQYF. J is TRBJ2-3 and V is TRBV12-5; 8 bases align to TRBD1. The germline V gene has CDR1 LGHNT and CDR2 FRNRAP. The CDR3 consists of 14 residues. With 1 base clipped from V and 4 bases from J, the junction kept 1 base outside the gene matches.

This clone was detected once. V usage is TRBV25-1 and J usage is TRBJ2-1; TRBD1 matches at 7 bases. The J segment lost 3 bases and the V segment lost 4 bases, leaving 6 bases of the junction unmatched. This CDR3 spans 15 amino acids. Germline V gene sequence: CDR1 MGHDK, CDR2 SYGVNS. The CDR3 protein is CASSALGTDYNEQFF. CDR3 DNA sequence: TGTGCCAGCAGTGCCCTGGGGACAGACTACAATGAGCAGTTCTTC.

This clone has more than one count but fewer than ten. The rearrangement joins TRBV6-2 or TRBV6-3 to TRBJ2-7; no reliable D call. The V end lost 6 bases, the J end lost 2 bases, and 14 bases lay between the germline ends. The germline gives CDR1 MNHEY, CDR2 SVGEGT. The CDR3 is made up of 14 amino acids. Here the CDR3 reads CASSHDGGTYEQYF. The CDR3 DNA sequence: TGTGCCAGCAGCCACGACGGCGGAACCTACGAGCAGTACTTC.

This sequence joins TRBV4-1 and TRBJ1-5; D unresolved. Germline CDR1 reads MGHRA; CDR2 reads YSYEKL. CDR3 length: 15 amino acids. V lost 4 bases to trimming and J lost 6 bases, with 16 bases between them. The CDR3 is CASSPEVGARQPQHF. Written as DNA, the CDR3 is TGCGCCAGCAGCCCCGAAGTAGGAGCGCGTCAGCCCCAGCATTTT.

The rearrangement joins TRBV5-1 to TRBJ2-5; 11 positions match TRBD2. The length of the CDR3 is 18 residues. Losses at the gene ends were 0 bases for V and 4 bases for J; bases not matched to a gene: 11. From germline, CDR1 is SGHRS and CDR2 YFSETQ. For the CDR3, the DNA is TGCGCCAGCAGCTTGGGAGGCCTAGCGGGAGGCCGGGGAGAGACCCAGTACTTC. Translated: CASSLGGLAGGRGETQYF.

The J gene is TRBJ1-1, the V gene TRBV11-1; no firm D call. The V and J ends lost 5 bases and 7 bases respectively, with 8 bases between them. CDR1 and CDR2 from the germline V gene are SGHAT and FQDESV (reference sequence). The CDR3 has 11 residues. This chain's CDR3 is CASSPKSEAFF. Here the CDR3 DNA reads TGTGCCAGCAGCCCCAAGAGTGAAGCTTTCTTT.

This clone is a singleton in its sample. The V gene is TRBV18, the J gene TRBJ2-1; 8 bases agree with TRBD2. V was pared by 5 bases and J by 3 bases, with 6 bases of the junction left unmatched. The germline CDR1 and CDR2 sequences are KGHSH and LQKENI. The length of the CDR3 is 15 residues. The CDR3 region has the DNA TGTGCCAGCTCAATACTAGCGGCGAACTACAATGAGCAGTTCTTC. Translated, it gives CASSILAANYNEQFF. Complete variable domain (other parts from reference TRBV18 and TRBJ2-1): NAGVMQNPRHLVRRRGQEARLRCSPMKGHSHVYWYRQLPEEGLKFMVYLQKENIIDESGMPKERFSAEFPKEGPSILRIQQVVRGDSAAYFCASSILAANYNEQFFGPGTRLTVL.

This clone was detected once. The chain uses TRBV7-3 and TRBJ2-5, with TRBD2 matching over 9 bases. With V trimmed by 8 bases and J by 3 bases, 10 bases remained unmatched. Germline assignment: CDR1 SGHTA and CDR2 FQGTGA. The CDR3 sequence is 15 residues long. The CDR3 sequence: CASAGGPSGEETQYF. The CDR3 bases are TGTGCCAGCGCCGGAGGGCCTAGCGGGGAAGAGACCCAGTACTTC.

The rearrangement uses TRBV7-6 and TRBJ1-5, with unresolved D. The V end lost 5 bases, the J end lost 4 bases, and 9 bases lay between the germline ends. This CDR3 has 13 residues. Germline V gene lookup returns CDR1 SGHVS and CDR2 FNYEAQ. The DNA of the CDR3 is TGTGCCAGCAGCAGCCGAGAGAATCAGCCCCAGCATTTT. Amino acid sequence: CASSSRENQPQHF.

The rearrangement links TRBV27 to TRBJ1-1; tentative D call: TRBD1 (6 bases). The CDR3 is 16 residues long. V was pared by 2 bases and J by 1 base, with 14 bases between. Germline lookup yields CDR1 MNHEY and CDR2 SMNVEV (reference sequence). The CDR3 bases are TGTGCCAGCAGTTTAGCAGGGGTAAGCGGGAACACTGAAGCTTTCTTT. This codes for CASSLAGVSGNTEAFF.

In this sample, this clone turned up a few times. The gene calls are TRBV6-2 or TRBV6-3 and TRBJ2-5; TRBD2 aligns across 12 bases. Per germline, CDR1 MNHEY and CDR2 SVGEGT. This CDR3 is built from 15 residues. Losses at the gene ends were 5 bases for V and 9 bases for J; bases not matched to a gene: 10. The CDR3 DNA reads TGTGCCAGCAGTGACCCCCTAGCGGGAGGGCGGGCCCAGTACTTC. It yields the protein CASSDPLAGGRAQYF.

This clone is a singleton in its sample. V usage is TRBV6-5 and J usage is TRBJ2-7; TRBD1 agrees at 9 bases. Trimming removed 8 bases from V and 3 bases from J; junction bases left unmatched: 8. The CDR3 sequence is 14 residues long. Germline V gives CDR1 MNHEY, CDR2 SVGAGI. CDR3: CASWATGGYYEQYF. CDR3 nucleotides: TGTGCCAGCTGGGCGACAGGGGGATACTACGAGCAGTACTTC.

Here the CDR3 DNA reads TGTGCCAGCAGCAAGGACACGCAAGAGACCCAGTACTTC. Translating gives CASSKDTQETQYF. The chain couples TRBV4-2 to TRBJ2-5; the D gene is possibly TRBD1 (5 bases). The ends were cut back, 5 bases at V and 2 bases at J, with 9 bases in the middle. The CDR3 runs 13 residues. Germline assignment: CDR1 LGHNA and CDR2 YNFKEQ.